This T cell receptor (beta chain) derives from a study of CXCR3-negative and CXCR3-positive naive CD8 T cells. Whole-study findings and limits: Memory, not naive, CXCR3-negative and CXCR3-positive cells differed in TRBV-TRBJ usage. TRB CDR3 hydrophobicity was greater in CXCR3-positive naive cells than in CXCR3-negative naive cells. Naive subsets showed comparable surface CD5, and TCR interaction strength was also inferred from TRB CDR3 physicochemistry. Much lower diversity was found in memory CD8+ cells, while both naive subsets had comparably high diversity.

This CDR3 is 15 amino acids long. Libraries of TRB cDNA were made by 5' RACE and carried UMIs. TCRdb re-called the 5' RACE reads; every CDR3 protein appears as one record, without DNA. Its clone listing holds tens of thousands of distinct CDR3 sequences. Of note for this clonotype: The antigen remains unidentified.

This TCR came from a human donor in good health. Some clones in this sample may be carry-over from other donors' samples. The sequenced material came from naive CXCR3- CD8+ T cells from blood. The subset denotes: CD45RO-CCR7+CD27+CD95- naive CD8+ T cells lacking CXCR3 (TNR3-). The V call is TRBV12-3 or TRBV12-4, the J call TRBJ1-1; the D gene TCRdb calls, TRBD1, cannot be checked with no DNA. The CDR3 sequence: CASSFLTGKGAEAFF.